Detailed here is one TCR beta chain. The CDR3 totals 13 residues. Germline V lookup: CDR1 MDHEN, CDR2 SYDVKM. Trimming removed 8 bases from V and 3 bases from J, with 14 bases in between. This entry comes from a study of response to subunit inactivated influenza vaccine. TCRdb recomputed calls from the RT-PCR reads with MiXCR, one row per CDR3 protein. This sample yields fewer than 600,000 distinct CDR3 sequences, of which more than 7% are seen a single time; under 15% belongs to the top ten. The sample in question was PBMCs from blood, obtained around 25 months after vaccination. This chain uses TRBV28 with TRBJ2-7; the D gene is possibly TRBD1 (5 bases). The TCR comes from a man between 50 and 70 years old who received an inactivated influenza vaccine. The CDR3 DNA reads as TGTGCCAGCGACAGTTCCCCCCTCTACGAGCAGTACTTC. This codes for CASDSSPLYEQYF. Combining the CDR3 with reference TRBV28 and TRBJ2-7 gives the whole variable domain DVKVTQSSRYLVKRTGEKVFLECVQDMDHENMFWYRQDPGLGLRLIYFSYDVKMKEKGDIPEGYSVSREKKERFSLILESASTNQTSMYLCASDSSPLYEQYFGPGTRLTVT.